Following are 14 T cell receptor beta chains from one sample sequenced in a study of identical twins. TCRdb recomputed calls from the 5' RACE reads with MiXCR, one row per CDR3 protein. Here the sample spans fewer than 550,000 distinct CDR3 sequences, nearly 15% being singletons. In addition, the sample was reused for a study of yellow fever vaccine responses in identical twins.

The specimen sequenced was CD4+ T cells sorted from blood. These receptors were obtained from a woman between 18 and 29 years old in good health.

The chain couples TRBV10-2 to TRBJ1-3; 8 nucleotides match TRBD1. With 6 bases clipped from V and 4 bases from J, the junction kept 8 bases outside the gene matches. The CDR3 has 15 residues. Germline V CDR1 and CDR2: WSHSY, SAAADI. The CDR3 loop reads CASSPGQGSGNTIYF. The CDR3 DNA follows: TGCGCCAGCAGCCCCGGACAGGGAAGCGGAAACACCATATATTTT.

The chain has TRBV6-4 and TRBJ2-1, with 10 bases aligning to TRBD2. This CDR3 contains 18 residues. With 0 bases clipped from V and 0 bases from J, the junction kept 5 bases outside the gene matches. The germline V gene has CDR1 MRHNA and CDR2 SNTAGT. The CDR3 sequence: CASSDSFSSGSSYNEQFF. CDR3 bases: TGTGCCAGCAGTGACTCCTTTTCTAGCGGGAGCTCCTACAATGAGCAGTTCTTC.

The gene calls are TRBV28 and TRBJ2-7, with D tentatively TRBD1 (5 bases). The CDR3 is 15 residues long. CDR1 MDHEN and CDR2 SYDVKM come from the germline V gene. Trimming removed 7 bases at V and 2 bases at J, with 18 bases between. The CDR3 loop reads CASIRGQLSTYEQYF. The DNA of the CDR3 is TGTGCCAGCATTCGTGGACAACTCTCTACCTACGAGCAGTACTTC.

This clonotype was observed a handful of times. CDR3 sequence reads: CSARDGDTINQPQHF. DNA of the CDR3: TGCAGTGCTAGAGATGGGGACACCATCAATCAGCCCCAGCATTTT. The chain uses TRBV20-1 and TRBJ1-5; perhaps TRBD1 as D (6 bases). The germline gives CDR1 DFQATT, CDR2 SNEGSKA (reference sequence). This CDR3 contains 15 residues. The germline V and J ends were trimmed by 0 bases and 3 bases, with 12 bases remaining between them.

This clonotype was observed a few times. The chain recombines TRBV20-1 with TRBJ1-4; D gene ambiguous. CDR3 length: 12 amino acids. In germline, CDR1 is DFQATT, CDR2 SNEGSKA (reference sequence). V lost 1 base, J lost 8 bases, and 8 bases lay in between. In DNA, the CDR3 is TGCAGTGCTAGAGCCACGGGGGAAAAACTGTTTTTT. This gives the protein CSARATGEKLFF.

The chain combines TRBV4-1 with TRBJ2-7; a weak D match, TRBD2 (5 bases). Germline V lookup: CDR1 MGHRA, CDR2 YSYEKL. This CDR3 is 15 amino acids long. V dropped 0 bases and J dropped 7 bases, with 16 bases sitting between them. The CDR3 bases are TGCGCCAGCAGCCAAGATCCAGCGGCTGCCCTAGAGCAGTACTTC. As protein: CASSQDPAAALEQYF.

This clonotype has just a few counts. The rearrangement uses TRBV10-3 and TRBJ2-5, with TRBD1 matching over 7 bases. This CDR3 spans 13 amino acids. CDR1 is ENHRY and CDR2 is SYGVKD in the germline V gene. The J segment lost 2 bases and the V segment lost 6 bases, leaving 3 bases of the junction unmatched. The CDR3 DNA reads TGTGCCATCAGCGGGACAGCACAAGAGACCCAGTACTTC. Translation gives CAISGTAQETQYF.

The chain links TRBV24-1 to TRBJ2-1; D may be TRBD2 (6 bases). V was shortened by 4 bases and J by 3 bases, with 9 bases between the two germline ends. This CDR3 has 14 amino acids. The V gene's germline CDR1 is KGHDR and CDR2 SFDVKD. The CDR3 nucleotides are TGTGCCACCAGTGAAGGGGACTTCTACAATGAGCAGTTCTTC. It specifies CATSEGDFYNEQFF.

The sample holds a few counts of this clonotype. V gene TRBV12-3 or TRBV12-4 combines with J gene TRBJ2-5, with D perhaps being TRBD1 or TRBD2 (7 bases each). There are 15 residues in the CDR3. V was trimmed by 6 bases and J by 1 base, leaving 15 bases between them. The CDR3 loop is CASSQRDRPQETQYF. The CDR3 bases are TGTGCCAGCAGCCAGCGGGACAGACCCCAAGAGACCCAGTACTTC.

The table lists this clonotype with a few counts. The chain links TRBV5-1 to TRBJ1-3, with D tentatively TRBD1 (5 bases). The CDR3 consists of 15 residues. The V and J ends lost 4 bases and 0 bases respectively, with 11 bases between them. The germline V gene has CDR1 SGHRS and CDR2 YFSETQ. The chain's CDR3 is CASSPGGGSGNTIYF. The CDR3 region has the DNA TGCGCCAGCAGCCCGGGCGGGGGCTCTGGAAACACCATATATTTT.

The genes are TRBV24-1 and TRBJ2-3; D is unclear. V lost 9 bases to trimming and J lost 5 bases, with 17 bases between them. The CDR3 has 14 residues. CDR1 is KGHDR and CDR2 is SFDVKD in the germline V gene. In nucleotides, the CDR3 is TGTGCCACCTCCCCGGCTGGGCCGGGAGATACGCAGTATTTT. Protein product: CATSPAGPGDTQYF.

The CDR3 is CASSRDFAYEQYF. The CDR3 coding sequence is TGTGCCAGCAGTCGGGACTTCGCCTACGAGCAGTACTTC. The rearrangement uses TRBV7-9 and TRBJ2-7; TRBD2 is a possible D gene (6 bases). This CDR3 spans 13 amino acids. With 6 bases removed from V and 2 bases from J, the gap between germline ends came to 11 bases. Germline lookup yields CDR1 SEHNR and CDR2 FQNEAQ (reference sequence).

Only a few counts were recorded for this clonotype. The chain links TRBV18 to TRBJ2-7; D is unresolved. This CDR3 spans 14 amino acids. Per the germline V gene, CDR1 is KGHSH and CDR2 is LQKENI. Trimming shortened V by 1 base and J by 2 bases, and 9 bases separated the two germline ends. CDR3 loop: CASSPRKQPYEQYF. The CDR3 DNA reads TGTGCCAGCTCACCACGGAAGCAGCCCTACGAGCAGTACTTC.

The chain joins TRBV12-3 or TRBV12-4 to TRBJ2-7, with 8 bases matching TRBD1. This CDR3 comprises 15 residues. With 5 bases clipped from V and 2 bases from J, the junction kept 8 bases outside the gene matches. Written as DNA, the CDR3 is TGTGCCAGCAGTCCCCGACAGGGGTTTCCCTACGAGCAGTACTTC. This gives the protein CASSPRQGFPYEQYF.